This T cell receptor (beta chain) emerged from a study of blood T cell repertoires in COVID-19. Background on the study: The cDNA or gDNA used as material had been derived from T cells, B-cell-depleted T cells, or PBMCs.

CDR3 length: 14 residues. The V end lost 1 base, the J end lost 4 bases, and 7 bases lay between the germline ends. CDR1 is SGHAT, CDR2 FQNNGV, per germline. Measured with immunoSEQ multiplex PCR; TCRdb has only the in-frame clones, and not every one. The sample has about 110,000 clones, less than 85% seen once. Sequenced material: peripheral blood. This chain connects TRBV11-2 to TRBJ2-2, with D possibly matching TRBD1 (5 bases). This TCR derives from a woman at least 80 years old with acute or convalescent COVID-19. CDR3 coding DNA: TGTGCCAGCAGCTTAGGTCAGGGCACCGGGGAGCTGTTTTTT. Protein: CASSLGQGTGELFF.